The sequence of this T cell receptor beta chain was determined in a study of blood T cell repertoires in COVID-19. This clone was detected only once. Assay used: immunoSEQ multiplex PCR; TCRdb lists only in-frame clones, some missing. The sample holds tens of thousands of clones, 88% seen once. Germline CDR1 SGHDN, CDR2 FVKESK. V lost 2 bases and J lost 3, with 8 bases in between. CDR3 length equals 13 residues. This TCR was recovered from a human donor in a cohort sampled during active COVID-19. The sample was peripheral blood. This chain links TRBV14 with TRBJ2-7; tentatively, D is TRBD1 (6 bases). The CDR3 is CASSQNRVYEQYF. CDR3 DNA sequence: TGTGCCAGCAGCCAAAACAGGGTCTACGAGCAGTACTTC.